Below, one T cell receptor (beta chain) is given with its context. Per the germline V gene, CDR1 is SGHVS and CDR2 is FNYEAQ. Deletions cut 5 bases from V and 4 bases from J, with 14 bases between. CDR3 length: 15 residues. These data originate in a study of T cell changes during pregnancy in multiple sclerosis. Using immunoSEQ multiplex PCR, the repertoire was profiled, and TCRdb retains in-frame clones only, with some absent. Seen here are approximately 63,000 clones, about 92% observed once, and the top ten hold around 2%. V is TRBV7-6 and J is TRBJ2-2; D call uncertain. The source material was peripheral blood, sampled in the third trimester of pregnancy. The receptor comes from a female donor in good health, enrolled as a control in a pregnancy study. CDR3 sequence (DNA): TGTGCCAGCAGCCCCGCCGGCGGCCGCACCGGGGAGCTGTTTTTT. It is translated as CASSPAGGRTGELFF.